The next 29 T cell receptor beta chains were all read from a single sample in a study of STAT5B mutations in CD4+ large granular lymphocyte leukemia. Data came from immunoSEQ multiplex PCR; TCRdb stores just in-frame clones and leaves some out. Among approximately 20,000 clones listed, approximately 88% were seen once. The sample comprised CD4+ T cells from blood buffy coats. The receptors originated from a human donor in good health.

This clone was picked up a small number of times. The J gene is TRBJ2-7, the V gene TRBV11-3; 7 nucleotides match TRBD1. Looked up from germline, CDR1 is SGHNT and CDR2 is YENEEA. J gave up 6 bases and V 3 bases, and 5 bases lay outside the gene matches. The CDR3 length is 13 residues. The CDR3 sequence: CASSFQGESEQYF. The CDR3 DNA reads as TGTGCCAGCAGCTTCCAGGGGGAGTCCGAGCAGTACTTC.

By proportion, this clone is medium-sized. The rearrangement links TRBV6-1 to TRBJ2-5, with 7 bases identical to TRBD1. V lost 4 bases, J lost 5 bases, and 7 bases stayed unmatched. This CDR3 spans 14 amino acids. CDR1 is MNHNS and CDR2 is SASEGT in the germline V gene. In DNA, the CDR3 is TGTGCCAGCAGTGTAAACAGGGGCCGGGAGACCCAGTACTTC. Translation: CASSVNRGRETQYF.

CDR3 protein: CASSESRLAGVYEQYF. The CDR3 DNA reads as TGCGCCAGCAGTGAGTCGCGACTAGCGGGAGTATACGAGCAGTACTTC. The V and J genes are TRBV10-2 and TRBJ2-7, with 12 bases fitting TRBD2. J lost 4 bases, V lost 0 bases, and 4 bases had no gene match. Germline loops: CDR1 WSHSY, CDR2 SAAADI. This CDR3 contains 16 residues.

The CDR3 reads CASSEFGVRDYGYTF. The CDR3 region has the DNA TGTGCCAGCAGTGAATTTGGGGTTCGCGACTATGGCTACACCTTC. The chain has TRBV25-1 and TRBJ1-2, with D uncertain. Trimming shortened V by 1 base and J by 3 bases, and 12 bases separated the two germline ends. The CDR3 is 15 residues long. CDR1 is MGHDK, CDR2 SYGVNS, per germline.

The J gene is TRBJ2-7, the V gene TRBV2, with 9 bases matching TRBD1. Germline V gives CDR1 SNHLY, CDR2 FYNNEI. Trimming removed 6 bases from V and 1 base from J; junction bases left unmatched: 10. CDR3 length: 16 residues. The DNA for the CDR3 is TGTGCCAGCAGGGGAGGGACAGGGCTTAAATCCTACGAGCAGTACTTC. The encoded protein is CASRGGTGLKSYEQYF.

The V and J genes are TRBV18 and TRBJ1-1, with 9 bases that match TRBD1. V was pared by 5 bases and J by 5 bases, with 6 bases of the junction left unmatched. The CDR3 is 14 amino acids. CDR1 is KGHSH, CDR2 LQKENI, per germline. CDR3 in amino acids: CASSYRGQGTEAFF. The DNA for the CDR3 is TGTGCCAGCTCATACAGGGGGCAGGGGACTGAAGCTTTCTTT.

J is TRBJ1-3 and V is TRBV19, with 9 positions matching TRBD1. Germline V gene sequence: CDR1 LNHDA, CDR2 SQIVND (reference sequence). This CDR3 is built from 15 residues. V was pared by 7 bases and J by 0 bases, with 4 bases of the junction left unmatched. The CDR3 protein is CASKTGGSSGNTIYF. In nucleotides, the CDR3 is TGTGCCAGTAAGACAGGGGGAAGCTCTGGAAACACCATATATTTT. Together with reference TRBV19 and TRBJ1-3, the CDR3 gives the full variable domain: DGGITQSPKYLFRKEGQNVTLSCEQNLNHDAMYWYRQDPGQGLRLIYYSQIVNDFQKGDIAEGYSVSREKKESFPLTVTSAQKNPTAFYLCASKTGGSSGNTIYFGEGSWLTVV.

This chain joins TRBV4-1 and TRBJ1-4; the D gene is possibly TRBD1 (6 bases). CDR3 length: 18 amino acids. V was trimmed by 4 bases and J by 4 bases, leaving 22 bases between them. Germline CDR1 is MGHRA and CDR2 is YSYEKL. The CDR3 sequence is CASSPKLEWTANNEKLFF. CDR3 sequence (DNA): TGCGCCAGCAGCCCCAAACTGGAATGGACAGCTAATAATGAAAAACTGTTTTTT.

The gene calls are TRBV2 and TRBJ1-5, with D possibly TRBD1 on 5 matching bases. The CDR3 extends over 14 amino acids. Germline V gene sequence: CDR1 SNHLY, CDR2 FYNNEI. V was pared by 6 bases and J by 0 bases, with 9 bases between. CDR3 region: CASSGHLSNQPQHF. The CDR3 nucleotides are TGTGCCAGCAGCGGACACCTTAGCAATCAGCCCCAGCATTTT.

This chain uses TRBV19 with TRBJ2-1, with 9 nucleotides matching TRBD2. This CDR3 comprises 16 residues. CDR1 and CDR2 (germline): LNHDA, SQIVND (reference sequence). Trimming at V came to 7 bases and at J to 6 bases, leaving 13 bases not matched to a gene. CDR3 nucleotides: TGTGCCAGTACCCTACCCGGGTTAGCGGGAGCCAATGAGCAGTTCTTC. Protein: CASTLPGLAGANEQFF. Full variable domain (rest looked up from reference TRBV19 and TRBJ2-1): DGGITQSPKYLFRKEGQNVTLSCEQNLNHDAMYWYRQDPGQGLRLIYYSQIVNDFQKGDIAEGYSVSREKKESFPLTVTSAQKNPTAFYLCASTLPGLAGANEQFFGPGTRLTVL.

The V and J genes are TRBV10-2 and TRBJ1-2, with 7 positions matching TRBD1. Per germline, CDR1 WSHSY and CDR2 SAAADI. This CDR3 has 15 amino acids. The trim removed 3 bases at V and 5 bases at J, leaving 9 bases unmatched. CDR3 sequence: CASSDPLTGSYGYTF. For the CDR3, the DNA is TGCGCCAGCAGTGACCCCTTGACAGGGTCATATGGCTACACCTTC.

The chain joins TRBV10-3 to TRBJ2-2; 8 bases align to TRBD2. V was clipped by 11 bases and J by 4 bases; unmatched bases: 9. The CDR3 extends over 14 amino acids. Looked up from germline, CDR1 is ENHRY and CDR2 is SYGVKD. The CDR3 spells CAVQRERGTGELFF. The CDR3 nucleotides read TGTGCCGTCCAGCGGGAGAGGGGCACCGGGGAGCTGTTTTTT.

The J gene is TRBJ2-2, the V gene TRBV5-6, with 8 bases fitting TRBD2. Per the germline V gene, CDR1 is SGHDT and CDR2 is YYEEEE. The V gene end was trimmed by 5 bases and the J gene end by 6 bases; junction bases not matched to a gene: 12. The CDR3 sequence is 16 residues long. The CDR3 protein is CASSTGTRKGAGELFF. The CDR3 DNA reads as TGTGCCAGCAGTACCGGGACTAGGAAGGGGGCCGGGGAGCTGTTTTTT.

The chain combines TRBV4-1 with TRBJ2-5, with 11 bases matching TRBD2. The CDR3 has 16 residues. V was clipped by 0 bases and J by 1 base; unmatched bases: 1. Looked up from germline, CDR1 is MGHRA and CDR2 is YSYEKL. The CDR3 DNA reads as TGCGCCAGCAGCCAAGATAGCGGGAGGGCCCAAGAGACCCAGTACTTC. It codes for CASSQDSGRAQETQYF.

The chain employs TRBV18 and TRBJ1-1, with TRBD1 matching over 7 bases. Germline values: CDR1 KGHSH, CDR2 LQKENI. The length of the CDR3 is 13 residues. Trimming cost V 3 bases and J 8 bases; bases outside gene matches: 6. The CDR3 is CASSPDRRGEAFF. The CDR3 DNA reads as TGTGCCAGCTCACCGGACAGGAGGGGAGAAGCTTTCTTT.

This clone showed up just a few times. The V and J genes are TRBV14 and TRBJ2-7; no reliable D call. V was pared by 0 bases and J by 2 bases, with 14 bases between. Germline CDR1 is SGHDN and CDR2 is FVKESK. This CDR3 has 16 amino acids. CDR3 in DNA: TGTGCCAGCAGCCAAGAAACCCAACCTTTACCCTACGAGCAGTACTTC. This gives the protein CASSQETQPLPYEQYF.

CDR3 residues: CASSLEMNTEAFF. DNA of the CDR3: TGTGCCAGCAGCTTAGAAATGAACACTGAAGCTTTCTTT. This chain links TRBV7-9 with TRBJ1-1; D ambiguous. The CDR3 sequence is 13 residues long. The germline gives CDR1 SEHNR, CDR2 FQNEAQ (reference sequence). V lost 1 base to trimming and J lost 0 bases, with 3 bases between them.

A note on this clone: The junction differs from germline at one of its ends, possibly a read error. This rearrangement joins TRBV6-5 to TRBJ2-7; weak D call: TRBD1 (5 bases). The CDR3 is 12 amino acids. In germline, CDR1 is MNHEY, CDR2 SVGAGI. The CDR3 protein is CASSYPLGPTFF. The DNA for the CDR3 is TGTGCCAGCAGTTACCCGCTGGGGCCTACATTCTTC.

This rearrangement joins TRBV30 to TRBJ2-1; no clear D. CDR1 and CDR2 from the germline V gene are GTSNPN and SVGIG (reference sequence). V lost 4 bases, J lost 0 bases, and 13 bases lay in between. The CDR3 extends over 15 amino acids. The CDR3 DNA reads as TGTGCCTGGACCTCAAACCCAGGCTCCTACAATGAGCAGTTCTTC. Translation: CAWTSNPGSYNEQFF.

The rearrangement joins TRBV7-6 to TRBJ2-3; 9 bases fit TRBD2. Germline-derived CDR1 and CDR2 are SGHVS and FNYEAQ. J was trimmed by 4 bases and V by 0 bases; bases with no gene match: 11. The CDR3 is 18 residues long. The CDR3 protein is CASSLAPGASGISDTQYF. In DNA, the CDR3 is TGTGCCAGCAGCTTAGCACCCGGAGCTAGCGGGATCTCAGATACGCAGTATTTT.

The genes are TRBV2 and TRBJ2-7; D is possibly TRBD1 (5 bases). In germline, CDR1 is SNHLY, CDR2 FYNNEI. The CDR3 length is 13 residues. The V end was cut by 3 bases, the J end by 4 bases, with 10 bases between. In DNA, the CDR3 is TGTGCCAGCAGTGAGCAGGGATATTACGAGCAGTACTTC. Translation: CASSEQGYYEQYF.

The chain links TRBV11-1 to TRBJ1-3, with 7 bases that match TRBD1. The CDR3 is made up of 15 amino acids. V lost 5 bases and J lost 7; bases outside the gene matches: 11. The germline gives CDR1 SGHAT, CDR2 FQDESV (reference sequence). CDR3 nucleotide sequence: TGTGCCAGCAGCCTCGACAGGGAATCGCGTAACACCATATATTTT. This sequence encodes CASSLDRESRNTIYF.

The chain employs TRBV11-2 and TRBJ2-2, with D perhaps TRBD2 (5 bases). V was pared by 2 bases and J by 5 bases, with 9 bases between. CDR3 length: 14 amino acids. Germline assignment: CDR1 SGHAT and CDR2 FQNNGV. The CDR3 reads CASSLTGFTGELFF. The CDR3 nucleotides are TGTGCCAGCAGCTTAACGGGATTTACCGGGGAGCTGTTTTTT.

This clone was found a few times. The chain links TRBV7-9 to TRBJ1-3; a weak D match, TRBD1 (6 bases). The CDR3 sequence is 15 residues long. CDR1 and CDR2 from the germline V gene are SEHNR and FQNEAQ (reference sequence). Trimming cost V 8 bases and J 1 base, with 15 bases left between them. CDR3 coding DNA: TGTGCCAGCCGGAGGGGGGGAGAATCTGGAAACACCATATATTTT. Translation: CASRRGGESGNTIYF.

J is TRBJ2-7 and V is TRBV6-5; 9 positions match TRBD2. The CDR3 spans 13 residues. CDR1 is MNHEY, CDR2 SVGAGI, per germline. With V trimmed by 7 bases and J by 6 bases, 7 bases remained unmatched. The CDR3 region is CASTMGLASEQYF. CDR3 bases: TGTGCCAGCACCATGGGACTAGCATCCGAGCAGTACTTC.

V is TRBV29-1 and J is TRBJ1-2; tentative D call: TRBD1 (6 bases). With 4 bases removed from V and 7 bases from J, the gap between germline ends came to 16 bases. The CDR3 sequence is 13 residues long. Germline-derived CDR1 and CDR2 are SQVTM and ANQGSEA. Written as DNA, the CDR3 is TGCAGCGTTGCGGAGGGAGGGGGAGGTGGCTACACCTTC. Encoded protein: CSVAEGGGGGYTF.

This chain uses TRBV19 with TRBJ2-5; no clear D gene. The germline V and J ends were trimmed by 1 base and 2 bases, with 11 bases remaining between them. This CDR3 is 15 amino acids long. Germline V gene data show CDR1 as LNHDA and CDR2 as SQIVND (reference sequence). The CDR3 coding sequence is TGTGCCAGTAGTATAGGGCTCGGCCTGCAAGAGACCCAGTACTTC. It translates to CASSIGLGLQETQYF.

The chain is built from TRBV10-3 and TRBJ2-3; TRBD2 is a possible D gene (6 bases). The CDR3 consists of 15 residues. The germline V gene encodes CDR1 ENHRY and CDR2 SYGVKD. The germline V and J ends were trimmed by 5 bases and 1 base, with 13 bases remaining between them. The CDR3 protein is CAISPGGDGTDTQYF. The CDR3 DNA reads TGTGCCATCAGTCCGGGCGGGGACGGCACAGATACGCAGTATTTT.

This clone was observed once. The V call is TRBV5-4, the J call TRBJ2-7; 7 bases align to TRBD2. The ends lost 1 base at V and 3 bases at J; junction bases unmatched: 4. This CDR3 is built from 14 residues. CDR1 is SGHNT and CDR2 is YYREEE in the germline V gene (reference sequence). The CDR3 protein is CASSLSLADYEQYF. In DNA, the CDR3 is TGTGCCAGCAGCTTGAGTCTAGCGGACTACGAGCAGTACTTC.